This T cell receptor beta chain comes out of a study of blood T cell repertoires in COVID-19. Study overall: The cDNA or gDNA used as material had been derived from T cells, B-cell-depleted T cells, or PBMCs.

The data were produced by immunoSEQ multiplex PCR, yet TCRdb's version contains in-frame clones alone and is incomplete. The table lists fewer than 200,000 clones, under 85% of them singletons, with approximately 12% in the top ten. Which cohort a participant joined came from the clinical history participants gave. Input material: PBMCs or T cells enriched from blood (not recorded which). The TCR originated in a middle-aged man who had recovered from COVID-19.

The CDR3 nucleotides read TGTGCCACCAGTGGCTACCAGGGGTACACCGGGGAGCTGTTTTTT. Protein sequence: CATSGYQGYTGELFF. The chain recombines TRBV24-1 with TRBJ2-2, with D maybe TRBD1 (6 bases). V was cut by 5 bases and J by 3 bases, with 12 bases left in between. From germline, CDR1 is KGHDR and CDR2 SFDVKD. The length of the CDR3 is 15 residues.